This T cell receptor (beta chain) was recorded in a study of regulatory T cells in long-lasting Graves disease. Study-wide results and caveats: The number of shared public clonotypes was higher in persistent patients (about 2,700) than new patients (966). Not thyroid tissue but only peripheral blood was studied.

Time point denoted: newly diagnosed GD, antithyroid drugs for less than 3 months. The TCR library used RNA extracted from PBMCs. It was by American Thyroid Association guidelines that Graves' disease was diagnosed. The sample holds many counts of this clonotype. Its target is not known. Sequencing libraries for TCR beta were prepared with iRepertoire HTBI primers and Arm-PCR of CDR3 regions. TCRdb redid the calling of the multiplex PCR reads with MiXCR, one entry per CDR3 protein. The table records around 470,000 distinct CDR3 sequences, around 15% of them present only once. Trimming removed 4 bases from V and 4 bases from J; junction bases left unmatched: 9. From germline, CDR1 is MGHDK and CDR2 SYGVNS. The CDR3 length is 15 residues. The same data also went into a second study, on T cells in Graves' hyperthyroidism and ophthalmopathy. That work contributes: Also found in blood were most expanded thyroid clonotypes above 0.001.

Sample: peripheral blood mononuclear cells (PBMCs), taken at new diagnosis, from a patient treated with antithyroid drugs. The rearrangement uses TRBV25-1 and TRBJ1-1, with 7 bases aligning to TRBD1. This clonotype was sampled from a woman between 50 and 59 years old with Graves disease. The CDR3 loop reads CASSVLDREGTEAFF. The CDR3 DNA follows: TGTGCCAGCAGTGTCCTCGACAGGGAGGGCACTGAAGCTTTCTTT.